This TCR beta chain was documented in a study of blood T cells in healthy people across ages. Germline V gene sequence: CDR1 LGHNA, CDR2 YNFKEQ. There are 16 residues in the CDR3. Deletions cut 1 base from V and 2 bases from J, with 15 bases between. A J-beta primer mix and a sample-barcoded 5' primer were used in a second PCR of about 7 to 12 cycles. Template switching added a 12-random-nucleotide identifier to every cDNA molecule. TCRdb processed the 5' RACE reads anew with MiXCR; each CDR3 protein has one entry. The sample lists some 900,000 distinct CDR3 sequences, under 50% occurring once. Overall study findings and caveats: A roughly linear age-dependent decrease characterized TCR beta diversity per million T cells.

About this clonotype itself: The antigen is undetermined.

Peripheral blood samples of around 9.8 milliliters were drawn from each donor. Samples each yielded at least 6 micrograms of total RNA. This chain links TRBV4-2 with TRBJ2-7; D possibly uses TRBD1 or TRBD2 (5 bases each). The sample was blood. This receptor was identified in a man between 25 and 39 years old in good health. The CDR3 reads CASSQVLVGDPYEQYF. The CDR3 DNA reads TGTGCCAGCAGCCAAGTGCTGGTAGGGGACCCCTACGAGCAGTACTTC.